This TCR beta chain appears in the sequencing data of a study of blood T cells in healthy people across ages. Across the whole study: Template-switching capture recovered about one barcoded beta molecule per two T cells. Study outcomes and limitations: In the absence of known donor CMV status, changes in expanded clonotypes were possibly confounded.

Together with a sample-barcoded 5' primer, a J-beta primer mix was included in a second PCR lasting about 7 to 11 cycles. TCRdb called the 5' RACE reads again in MiXCR, with one record for every CDR3 protein. The sample records 700,000 or so distinct CDR3 sequences, less than 45% being singletons. As regards this clonotype: As yet, its antigen is unknown.

Germline CDR1 and CDR2: SGHRS and YFSETQ. V trimming: 7 bases; J trimming: 1 base; junction bases outside the gene matches: 4. The CDR3 length is 13 residues. The study drew donors from healthy Caucasian individuals in Russia aged 6 to 90. The material sequenced was blood. The J gene is TRBJ2-5, the V gene TRBV5-1; 7 bases align to TRBD1. The receptor was derived from an elderly man in good health. The CDR3 protein is CASGTGVQETQYF. The DNA for the CDR3 is TGCGCCAGCGGTACAGGGGTCCAAGAGACCCAGTACTTC.